The T cell receptor beta chain under discussion was sequenced for a study of STAT5B mutations in CD4+ large granular lymphocyte leukemia. The table came from immunoSEQ multiplex PCR; TCRdb's copy has only in-frame clones and leaves some out. This repertoire shows about 30,000 clones, around 76% found once; its top ten account for roughly 2%. This CDR3 has 13 residues. Germline-derived CDR1 and CDR2 are GTSNPN and SVGIG (reference sequence). The V end was cut by 0 bases, the J end by 2 bases, with 8 bases between. The sequence was obtained from a human donor in good health. The chain carries TRBV30 and TRBJ2-7; D gene ambiguous. Specimen: CD4+ T cells from blood buffy coats. CDR3 sequence: CAWSVTDAYEQYF. The CDR3 DNA is TGTGCCTGGAGTGTAACAGACGCCTACGAGCAGTACTTC.